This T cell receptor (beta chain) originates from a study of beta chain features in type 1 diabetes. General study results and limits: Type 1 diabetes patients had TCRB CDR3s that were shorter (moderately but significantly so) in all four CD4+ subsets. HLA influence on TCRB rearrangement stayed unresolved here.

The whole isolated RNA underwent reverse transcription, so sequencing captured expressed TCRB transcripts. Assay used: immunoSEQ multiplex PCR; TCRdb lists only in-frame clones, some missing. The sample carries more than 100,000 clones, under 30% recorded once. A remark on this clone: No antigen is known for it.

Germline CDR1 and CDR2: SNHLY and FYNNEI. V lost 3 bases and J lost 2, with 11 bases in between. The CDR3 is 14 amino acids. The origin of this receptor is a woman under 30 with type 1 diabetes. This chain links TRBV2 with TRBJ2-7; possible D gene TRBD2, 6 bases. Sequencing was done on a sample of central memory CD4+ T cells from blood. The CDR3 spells CASSDGEVPYEQYV. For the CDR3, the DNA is TGTGCCAGCAGTGACGGGGAGGTTCCCTACGAGCAGTACGTC.